The 14 T cell receptor beta chains listed next were all sequenced from one sample in a study of metastatic and nonmetastatic thyroid tumors. Using MiXCR, TCRdb re-called clones from the PCR reads. The sample has some 35,000 clones, 35% to 45% seen once; the top ten hold 22%. Nobody among the patients had been given any treatment before thyroid surgery. Input material: tumor tissue. The receptors originated from a female donor with papillary thyroid cancer or a benign thyroid nodule (not recorded which). Some clones in this sample may be carry-over from other donors' samples.

The genes are TRBV11-2 and TRBJ2-1; 11 bases line up with TRBD2. Germline values: CDR1 SGHAT, CDR2 FQNNGV. The CDR3 covers 15 residues. The junction had 6 bases not matched to a gene; V was cut back by 6 bases and J by 5 bases. In DNA, the CDR3 is TGTGCCAGCAGTCCTGGGACTAGCGGTGACAATGAGCAGTTCTTC. Translating gives CASSPGTSGDNEQFF.

As for this clone: This same CDR3 is encoded by further DNA sequences in the sample. V and J are TRBV27 and TRBJ2-1; a weak D match, TRBD2 (5 bases). Germline CDR1 and CDR2: MNHEY and SMNVEV (reference sequence). The length of the CDR3 is 15 residues. Trimming took 0 bases from V and 6 from J, leaving 12 bases between them. The CDR3 nucleotides are TGTGCCAGCAGTTTATCGCGCGGACTCCTCAATGAGCAGTTCTTC. As protein: CASSLSRGLLNEQFF.

The J gene is TRBJ1-3, the V gene TRBV19; unclear D gene. V shed 2 bases and J shed 12 bases, with 17 bases lying between them. Germline CDR1 LNHDA, CDR2 SQIVND (reference sequence). This CDR3 comprises 14 residues. The CDR3 region is CASSISLPLSIIYF. CDR3 bases: TGTGCCAGTAGTATAAGCCTGCCACTGAGCATCATATATTTT. Full variable domain (remainder filled in from reference TRBV19 and TRBJ1-3): DGGITQSPKYLFRKEGQNVTLSCEQNLNHDAMYWYRQDPGQGLRLIYYSQIVNDFQKGDIAEGYSVSREKKESFPLTVTSAQKNPTAFYLCASSISLPLSIIYFGEGSWLTVV.

The CDR3 nucleotides are TGCGCCAGCAGCCAAGGCTGGAGTCTCAATCAGCCCCAGCATTTT. It yields the protein CASSQGWSLNQPQHF. The chain links TRBV4-1 to TRBJ1-5, with D uncertain. Germline V gene data show CDR1 as MGHRA and CDR2 as YSYEKL. The CDR3 has 15 amino acids. V lost 1 base to trimming and J lost 3 bases, with 10 bases between them.

V is TRBV7-2 and J is TRBJ1-2, with D perhaps matching TRBD1 (5 bases). Germline CDR1 is SGHTA and CDR2 is FQGNSA. The CDR3 is 16 residues long. Trimming cost V 0 bases and J 13 bases, with 24 bases left between them. CDR3 amino acids: CASSLAPPPQGQIATF. In DNA form, the CDR3 reads TGTGCCAGCAGCTTAGCTCCACCCCCCCAGGGCCAGATCGCCACCTTC.

The chain employs TRBV28 and TRBJ1-6; 7 nucleotides match TRBD1. J was trimmed by 5 bases and V by 5 bases; bases with no gene match: 6. The length of the CDR3 is 15 residues. Germline V CDR1 and CDR2: MDHEN, SYDVKM. The CDR3 spells CASSTQGVNNSPLHF. For the CDR3, the DNA is TGTGCCAGCAGTACTCAGGGGGTGAATAATTCACCCCTCCACTTT.

The chain has TRBV11-3 and TRBJ2-3, with D possibly TRBD1 on 6 matching bases. This CDR3 comprises 15 residues. The V end lost 4 bases, the J end lost 1 base, and 12 bases lay between the germline ends. CDR1 is SGHNT and CDR2 is YENEEA in the germline V gene. The CDR3 is CASSSRDTGTDTQYF. CDR3 sequence (DNA): TGTGCCAGCAGCTCCAGGGACACCGGCACAGATACGCAGTATTTT.

The CDR3 protein is CATSRGVGELFF. CDR3 coding DNA: TGTGCCACCAGCAGAGGGGTCGGGGAGCTGTTTTTT. The chain combines TRBV15 with TRBJ2-2; D gene uncertain. Germline CDR1 reads LNHNV; CDR2 reads YYDKDF (reference sequence). Trimming removed 1 base at V and 7 bases at J, with 4 bases between. This CDR3 contains 12 residues.

The CDR3 bases are TGTGCCAGCAGCCCAAGCGGGTTACACGAGCAGTACTTC. Translated, it gives CASSPSGLHEQYF. V and J are TRBV11-2 and TRBJ2-7; TRBD2 is a possible D gene (6 bases). Germline V gives CDR1 SGHAT, CDR2 FQNNGV. The CDR3 consists of 13 residues. With 5 bases removed from V and 5 bases from J, the gap between germline ends came to 13 bases. Filled out from reference TRBV11-2 and TRBJ2-7, the complete variable domain reads EAGVAQSPRYKIIEKRQSVAFWCNPISGHATLYWYQQILGQGPKLLIQFQNNGVVDDSQLPKDRFSAERLKGVDSTLKIQPAKLEDSAVYLCASSPSGLHEQYFGPGTRLTVT.

V gene TRBV12-3 or TRBV12-4 combines with J gene TRBJ1-2; D not certain. This CDR3 has 16 residues. V was shortened by 3 bases and J by 4 bases, with 18 bases between the two germline ends. Here the CDR3 reads CASSLGGHRMGYGYTF. CDR3 in DNA: TGTGCCAGCAGTTTGGGTGGCCACAGAATGGGCTATGGCTACACCTTC.

V is TRBV9 and J is TRBJ2-6, with TRBD1 identical over 8 bases. J lost 3 bases, V lost 0 bases, and 5 bases had no gene match. This CDR3 is 17 amino acids long. Germline V gene lookup returns CDR1 SGDLS and CDR2 YYNGEE. The CDR3 bases are TGTGCCAGCAGCGTAGGGACAGGGTTGGATGGGGCCAACGTCCTGACTTTC. Amino acids: CASSVGTGLDGANVLTF.

Details on this clone: One end of the junction is discordant with germline, which a read error may explain. The V gene is TRBV7-7, the J gene TRBJ2-5; 7 positions agree with TRBD1. This CDR3 is 13 amino acids long. The germline V gene has CDR1 SSHAT and CDR2 FNYEAQ (reference sequence). Here the CDR3 reads CASSSGGRETQYF. The CDR3 DNA is TGTGCTAGCAGCTCAGGGGGTCGGGAGACCCAGTACTTC.

This clone has a handful of counts. The chain employs TRBV27 and TRBJ2-1, with 8 bases fitting TRBD2. After removal of 8 bases from V and 6 bases from J, the junction contained 6 bases not matched to a gene. CDR3 size: 13 residues. The V gene's germline CDR1 is MNHEY and CDR2 SMNVEV (reference sequence). For the CDR3, the DNA is TGTGCCAGCGCATCGGGGGGGGCCAATGAGCAGTTCTTC. Translated: CASASGGANEQFF.

The rearrangement links TRBV20-1 to TRBJ1-3; D is uncertain. CDR1 DFQATT and CDR2 SNEGSKA come from the germline V gene (reference sequence). This CDR3 comprises 11 residues. V was clipped by 3 bases and J by 8 bases, with 8 bases between them. CDR3 sequence: CSARSLDTIYF. The CDR3 nucleotides are TGCAGTGCTAGGTCCCTAGACACCATATATTTT.